The T cell receptor beta chain described here comes from a study of patients and donors after allogeneic stem cell transplantation. In TCRdb, the RT-PCR reads were re-called with MiXCR into one record per CDR3 protein. The sample includes over 130,000 distinct CDR3 sequences, over 30% seen only once; the top ten take around 50%. This clonotype was seen a few times. Trimming removed 5 bases from V and 0 bases from J, with 10 bases in between. CDR1 and CDR2 from the germline V gene are SQVTM and ANQGSEA. This CDR3 has 13 amino acids. The receptor was isolated from a human donor who was either an allogeneic HSCT recipient or a stem cell or donor lymphocyte infusion donor (not recorded which). It is not recorded whose cells these are; they may come from a transplant donor. The V gene is TRBV29-1, the J gene TRBJ1-2; D is perhaps TRBD1 (6 bases). Sequenced sample: blood, either unsorted or a sorted T cell fraction (not recorded which). The CDR3 sequence: CSVLDRANYGYTF. The CDR3 DNA sequence: TGCAGCGTTCTGGACAGAGCTAACTATGGCTACACCTTC. The full variable domain, rest sourced from reference TRBV29-1 and TRBJ1-2, is SAVISQKPSRDICQRGTSLTIQCQVDSQVTMMFWYRQQPGQSLTLIATANQGSEATYESGFVIDKFPISRPNLTFSTLTVSNMSPEDSSIYLCSVLDRANYGYTFGSGTRLTVV.